The T cell receptor beta chain described here comes from a study of shared clonotypes between healthy human individuals. The germline V and J ends were trimmed by 6 bases and 4 bases, with 12 bases remaining between them. Germline CDR1 reads SQVTM; CDR2 reads ANQGSEA. The length of the CDR3 is 13 residues. Measured with immunoSEQ multiplex PCR; TCRdb has only the in-frame clones, and not every one. Found here are around 700,000 clones, 74% of them singletons; the top ten hold more than 1.5%. This sequence was found in a woman between 25 and 40 years old in good health. This chain links TRBV29-1 with TRBJ2-2; possible D gene TRBD2, 5 bases. Sequencing was done on a sample of memory CD4+ T cells sorted from blood. Regarding subset: CD45RA-negative fraction. CDR3 sequence: CSVRRGSTGELFF. CDR3 nucleotide sequence: TGCAGCGTCCGGAGAGGGTCCACCGGGGAGCTGTTTTTT.